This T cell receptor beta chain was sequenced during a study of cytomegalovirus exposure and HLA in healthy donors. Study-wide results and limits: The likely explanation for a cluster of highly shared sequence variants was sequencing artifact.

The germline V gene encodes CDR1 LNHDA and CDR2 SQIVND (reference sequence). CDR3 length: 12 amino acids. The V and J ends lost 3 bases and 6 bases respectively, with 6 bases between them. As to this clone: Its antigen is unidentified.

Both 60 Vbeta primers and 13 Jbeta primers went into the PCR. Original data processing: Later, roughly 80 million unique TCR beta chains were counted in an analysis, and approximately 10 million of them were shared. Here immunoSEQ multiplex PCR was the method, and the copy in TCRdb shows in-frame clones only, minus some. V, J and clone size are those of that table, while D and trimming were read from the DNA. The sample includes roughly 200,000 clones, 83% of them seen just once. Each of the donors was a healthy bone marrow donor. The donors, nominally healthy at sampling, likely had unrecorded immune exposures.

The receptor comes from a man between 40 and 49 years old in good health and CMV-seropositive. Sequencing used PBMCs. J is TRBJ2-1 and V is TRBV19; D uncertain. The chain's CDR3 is CASSMRSNEQFF. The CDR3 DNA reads TGTGCCAGTAGTATGAGAAGCAATGAGCAGTTCTTC.